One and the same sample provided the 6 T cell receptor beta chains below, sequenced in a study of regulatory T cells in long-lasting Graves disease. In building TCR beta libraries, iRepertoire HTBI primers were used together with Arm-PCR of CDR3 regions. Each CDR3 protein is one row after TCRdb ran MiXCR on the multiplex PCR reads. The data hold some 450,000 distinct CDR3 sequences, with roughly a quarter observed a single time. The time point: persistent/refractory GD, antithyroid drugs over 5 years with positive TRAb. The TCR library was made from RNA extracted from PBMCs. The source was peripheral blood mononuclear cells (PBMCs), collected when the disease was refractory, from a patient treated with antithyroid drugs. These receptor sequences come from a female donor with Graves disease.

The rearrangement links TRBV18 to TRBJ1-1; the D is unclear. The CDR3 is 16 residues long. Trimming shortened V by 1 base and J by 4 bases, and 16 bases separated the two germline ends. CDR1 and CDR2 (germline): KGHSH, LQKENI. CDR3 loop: CASSPRVVQVGTEAFF. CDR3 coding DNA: TGTGCCAGCTCACCACGGGTGGTTCAGGTCGGCACTGAAGCTTTCTTT.

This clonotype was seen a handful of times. In nucleotides, the CDR3 is TGTGCCAGCAGCTTATTTGGGACAGGGGACGAGCAGTACTTC. This codes for CASSLFGTGDEQYF. V is TRBV13 and J is TRBJ2-7; 10 bases are a match to TRBD1. Per germline, CDR1 PRHDT and CDR2 FYEKMQ (reference sequence). The CDR3 spans 14 residues. With V trimmed by 2 bases and J by 5 bases, 3 bases remained unmatched. The entire variable domain, with the rest obtained from reference TRBV13 and TRBJ2-7, is as follows: AAGVIQSPRHLIKEKRETATLKCYPIPRHDTVYWYQQGPGQDPQFLISFYEKMQSDKGSIPDRFSAQQFSDYHSELNMSSLELGDSALYFCASSLFGTGDEQYFGPGTRLTVT.

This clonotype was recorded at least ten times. The CDR3 here is CASRKGGNTEAFF. In DNA, the CDR3 is TGTGCCAGCAGAAAAGGGGGGAACACTGAAGCTTTCTTT. The chain recombines TRBV2 with TRBJ1-1, with a possible D match to TRBD1 (6 bases). V lost 6 bases to trimming and J lost 1 base, with 9 bases between them. CDR1 is SNHLY and CDR2 is FYNNEI in the germline V gene. The CDR3 spans 13 residues. Drawing the rest from reference TRBV2 and TRBJ1-1, the complete variable domain is EPEVTQTPSHQVTQMGQEVILRCVPISNHLYFYWYRQILGQKVEFLVSFYNNEISEKSEIFDDQFSVERPDGSNFTLKIRSTKLEDSAMYFCASRKGGNTEAFFGQGTRLTVV.

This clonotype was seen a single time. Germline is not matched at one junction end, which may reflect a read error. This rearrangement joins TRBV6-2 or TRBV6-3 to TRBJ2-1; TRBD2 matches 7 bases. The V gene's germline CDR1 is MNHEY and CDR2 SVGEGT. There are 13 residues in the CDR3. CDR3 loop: CASSYSLSLAVLF. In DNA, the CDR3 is TGTGCCAGCAGTTACTCGCTTTCGCTAGCGGTGCTGTTC.

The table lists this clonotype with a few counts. DNA for the CDR3: TGCGCCAGCAGCTTAATGGGGCCAGGGACAGGGGGTGAAAAACTGTTTTTT. It translates to CASSLMGPGTGGEKLFF. The chain links TRBV5-1 to TRBJ1-4; TRBD1 matches at 11 bases. From germline, CDR1 is SGHRS and CDR2 YFSETQ. CDR3 length equals 17 residues. Germline trimming cut 2 bases from V and 7 bases from J; bases unmatched to any gene: 10.

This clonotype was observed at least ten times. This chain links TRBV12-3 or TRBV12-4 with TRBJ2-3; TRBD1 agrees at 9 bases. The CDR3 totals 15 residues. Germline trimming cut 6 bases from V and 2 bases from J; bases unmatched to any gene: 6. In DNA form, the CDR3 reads TGTGCCAGCAGGGGACGGACAGGGGCCACAGATACGCAGTATTTT. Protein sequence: CASRGRTGATDTQYF.